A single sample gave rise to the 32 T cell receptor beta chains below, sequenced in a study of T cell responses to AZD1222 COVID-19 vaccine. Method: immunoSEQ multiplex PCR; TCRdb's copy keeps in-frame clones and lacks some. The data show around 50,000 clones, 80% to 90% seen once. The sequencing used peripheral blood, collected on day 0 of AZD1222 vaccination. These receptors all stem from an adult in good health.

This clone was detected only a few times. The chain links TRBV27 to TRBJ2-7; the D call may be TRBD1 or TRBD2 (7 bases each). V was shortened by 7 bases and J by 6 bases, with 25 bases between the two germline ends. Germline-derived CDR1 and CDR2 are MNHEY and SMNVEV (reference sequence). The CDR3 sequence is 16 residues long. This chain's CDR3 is CASTFSAGTQGGEQYF. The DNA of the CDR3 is TGTGCCAGCACCTTCTCAGCGGGAACCCAGGGGGGCGAGCAGTACTTC.

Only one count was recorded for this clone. CDR3 sequence reads: CASSPTVWGELFF. The CDR3 nucleotides are TGTGCCAGCAGCCCCACGGTTTGGGGGGAGCTGTTTTTT. The chain is built from TRBV7-8 and TRBJ2-2; D remains unclear. The CDR3 has 13 amino acids. Germline loops: CDR1 SGHVS, CDR2 FQNEAQ. The ends were cut back, 5 bases at V and 8 bases at J, with 12 bases in the middle.

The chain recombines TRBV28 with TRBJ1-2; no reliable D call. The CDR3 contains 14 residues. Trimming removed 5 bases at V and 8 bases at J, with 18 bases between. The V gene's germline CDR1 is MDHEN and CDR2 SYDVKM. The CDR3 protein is CASSPPTFKGGYTF. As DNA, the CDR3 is TGTGCCAGCAGTCCACCGACCTTTAAGGGAGGCTACACCTTC.

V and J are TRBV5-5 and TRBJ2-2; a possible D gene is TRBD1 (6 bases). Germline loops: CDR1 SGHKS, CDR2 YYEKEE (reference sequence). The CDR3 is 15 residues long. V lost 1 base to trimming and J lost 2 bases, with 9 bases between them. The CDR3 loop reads CASSLWTVNTGELFF. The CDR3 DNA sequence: TGTGCCAGCAGCTTGTGGACAGTAAACACCGGGGAGCTGTTTTTT. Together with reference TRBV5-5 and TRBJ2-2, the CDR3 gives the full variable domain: DAGVTQSPTHLIKTRGQQVTLRCSPISGHKSVSWYQQVLGQGPQFIFQYYEKEERGRGNFPDRFSARQFPNYSSELNVNALLLGDSALYLCASSLWTVNTGELFFGEGSRLTVL.

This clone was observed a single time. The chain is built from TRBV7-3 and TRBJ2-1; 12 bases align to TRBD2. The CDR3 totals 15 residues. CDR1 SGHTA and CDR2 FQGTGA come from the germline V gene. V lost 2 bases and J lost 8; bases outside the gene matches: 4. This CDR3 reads CASSLSSGGAHEQFF. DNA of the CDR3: TGTGCCAGCAGCTTATCTAGCGGGGGGGCCCATGAGCAGTTCTTC.

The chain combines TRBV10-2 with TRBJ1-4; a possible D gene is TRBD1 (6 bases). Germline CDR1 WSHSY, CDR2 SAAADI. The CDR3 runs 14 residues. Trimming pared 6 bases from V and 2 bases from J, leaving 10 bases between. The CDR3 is CASRQGSTNEKLFF. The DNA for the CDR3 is TGCGCCAGCAGACAGGGTAGCACTAATGAAAAACTGTTTTTT.

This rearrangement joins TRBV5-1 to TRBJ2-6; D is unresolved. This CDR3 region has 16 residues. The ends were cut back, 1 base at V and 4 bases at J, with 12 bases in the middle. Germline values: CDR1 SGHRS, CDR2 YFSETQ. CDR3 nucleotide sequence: TGCGCCAGCAGCTTGTTAGGCTTGGACGGGGCCAACGTCCTGACTTTC. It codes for CASSLLGLDGANVLTF.

Here the CDR3 reads CASSPRRGPNEQYF. CDR3 nucleotides: TGTGCCAGCAGCCCAAGGAGGGGCCCCAACGAGCAGTACTTC. The chain recombines TRBV7-2 with TRBJ2-7; D possibly corresponds to TRBD2 (6 bases). CDR1 SGHTA and CDR2 FQGNSA come from the germline V gene. Deletions cut 5 bases from V and 5 bases from J, with 16 bases between. The CDR3 consists of 14 residues.

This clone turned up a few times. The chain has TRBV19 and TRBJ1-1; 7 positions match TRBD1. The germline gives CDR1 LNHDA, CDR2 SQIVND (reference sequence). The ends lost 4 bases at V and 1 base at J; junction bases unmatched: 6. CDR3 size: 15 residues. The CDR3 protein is CASSRGTDQNTEAFF. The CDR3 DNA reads TGTGCCAGTAGTAGGGGGACAGACCAGAACACTGAAGCTTTCTTT.

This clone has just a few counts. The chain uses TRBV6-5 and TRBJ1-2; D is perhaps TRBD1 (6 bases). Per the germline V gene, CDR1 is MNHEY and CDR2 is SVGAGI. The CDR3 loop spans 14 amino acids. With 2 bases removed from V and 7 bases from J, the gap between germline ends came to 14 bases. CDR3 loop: CASSYMGGAGGYTF. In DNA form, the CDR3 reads TGTGCCAGCAGTTACATGGGGGGCGCAGGTGGCTACACCTTC.

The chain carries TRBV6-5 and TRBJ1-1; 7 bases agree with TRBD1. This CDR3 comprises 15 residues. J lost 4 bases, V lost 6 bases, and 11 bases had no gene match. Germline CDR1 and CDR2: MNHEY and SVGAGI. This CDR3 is CASRASGGRFTEAFF. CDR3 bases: TGTGCCAGCAGAGCCTCAGGGGGAAGGTTCACTGAAGCTTTCTTT.

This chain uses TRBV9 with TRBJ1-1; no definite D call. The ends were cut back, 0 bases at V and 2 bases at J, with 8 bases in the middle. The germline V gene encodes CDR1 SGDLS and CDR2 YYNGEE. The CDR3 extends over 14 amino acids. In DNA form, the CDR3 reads TGTGCCAGCAGCGTAGGGCCAGTTAACACTGAAGCTTTCTTT. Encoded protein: CASSVGPVNTEAFF.

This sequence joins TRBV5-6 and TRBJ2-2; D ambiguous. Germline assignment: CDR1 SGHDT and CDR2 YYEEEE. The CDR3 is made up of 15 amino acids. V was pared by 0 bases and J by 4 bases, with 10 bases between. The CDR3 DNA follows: TGTGCCAGCAGCTTGGAACGACTCCGCACCGGGGAGCTGTTTTTT. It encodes CASSLERLRTGELFF.

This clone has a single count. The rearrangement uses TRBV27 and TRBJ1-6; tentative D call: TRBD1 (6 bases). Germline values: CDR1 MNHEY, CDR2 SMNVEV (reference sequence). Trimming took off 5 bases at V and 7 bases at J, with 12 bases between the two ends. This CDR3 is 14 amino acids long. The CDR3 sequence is CASSLQGLNSPLHF. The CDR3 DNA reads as TGTGCCAGCAGTCTACAGGGCCTCAATTCACCCCTCCACTTT.

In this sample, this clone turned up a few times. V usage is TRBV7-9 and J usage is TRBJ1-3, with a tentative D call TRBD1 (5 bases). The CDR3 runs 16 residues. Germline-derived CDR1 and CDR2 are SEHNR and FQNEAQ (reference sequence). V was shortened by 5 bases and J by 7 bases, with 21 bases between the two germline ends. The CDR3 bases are TGTGCCAGCAGCCCCTCCAGGACAACCCAAGGGAACACCATATATTTT. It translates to CASSPSRTTQGNTIYF.

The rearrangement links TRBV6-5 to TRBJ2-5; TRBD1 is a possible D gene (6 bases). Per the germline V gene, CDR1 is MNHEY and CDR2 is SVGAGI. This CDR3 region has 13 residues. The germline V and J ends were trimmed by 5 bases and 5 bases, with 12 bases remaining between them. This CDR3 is CASSPGTWETQYF. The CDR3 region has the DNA TGTGCCAGCAGTCCCGGGACATGGGAGACCCAGTACTTC.

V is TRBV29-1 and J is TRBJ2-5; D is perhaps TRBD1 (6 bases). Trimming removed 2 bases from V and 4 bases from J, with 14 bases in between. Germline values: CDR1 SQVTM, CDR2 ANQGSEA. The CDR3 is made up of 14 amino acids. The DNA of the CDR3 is TGCAGCGTTGAAACCGGCAGGGGAGCAGAGACCCAGTACTTC. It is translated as CSVETGRGAETQYF.

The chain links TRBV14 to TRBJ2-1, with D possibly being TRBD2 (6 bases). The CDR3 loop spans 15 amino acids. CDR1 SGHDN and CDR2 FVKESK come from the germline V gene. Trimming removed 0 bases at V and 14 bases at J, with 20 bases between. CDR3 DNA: TGTGCCAGCAGCCAAGATGGGACTCGCCACAGAAGGAAGTTCTTC. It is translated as CASSQDGTRHRRKFF.

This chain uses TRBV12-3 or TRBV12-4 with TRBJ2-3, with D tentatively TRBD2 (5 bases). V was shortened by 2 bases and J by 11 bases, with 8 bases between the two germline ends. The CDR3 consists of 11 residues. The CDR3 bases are TGTGCCAGCAGTTTATCCGGGATGCAGTATTTT. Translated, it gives CASSLSGMQYF.

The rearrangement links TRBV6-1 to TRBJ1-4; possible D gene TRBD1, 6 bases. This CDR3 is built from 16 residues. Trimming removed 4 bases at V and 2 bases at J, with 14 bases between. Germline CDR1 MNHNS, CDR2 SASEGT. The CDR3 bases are TGTGCCAGCAGTGGTCCAAGGGGGGCCACTAATGAAAAACTGTTTTTT. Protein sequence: CASSGPRGATNEKLFF.

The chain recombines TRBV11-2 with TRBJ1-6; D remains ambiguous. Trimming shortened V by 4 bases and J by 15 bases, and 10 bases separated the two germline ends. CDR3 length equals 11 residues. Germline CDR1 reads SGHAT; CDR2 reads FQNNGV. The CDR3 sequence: CASSSWLVLHF. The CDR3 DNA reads TGTGCCAGCAGCTCCTGGTTGGTCCTCCACTTT.

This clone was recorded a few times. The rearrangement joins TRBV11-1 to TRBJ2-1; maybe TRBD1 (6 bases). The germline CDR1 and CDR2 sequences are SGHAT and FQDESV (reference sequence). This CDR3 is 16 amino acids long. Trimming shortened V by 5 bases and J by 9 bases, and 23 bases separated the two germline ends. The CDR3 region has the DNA TGTGCCAGCAGCACTGTTACCGGCACAGGGTTTGGTGAGCAGTTCTTC. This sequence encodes CASSTVTGTGFGEQFF.

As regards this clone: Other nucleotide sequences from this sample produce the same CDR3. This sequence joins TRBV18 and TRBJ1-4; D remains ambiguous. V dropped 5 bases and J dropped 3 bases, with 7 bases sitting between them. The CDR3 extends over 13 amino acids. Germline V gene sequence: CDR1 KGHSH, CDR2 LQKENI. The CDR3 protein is CASSGGPNEKLFF. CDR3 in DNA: TGTGCCAGCTCAGGAGGGCCTAATGAAAAACTGTTTTTT.

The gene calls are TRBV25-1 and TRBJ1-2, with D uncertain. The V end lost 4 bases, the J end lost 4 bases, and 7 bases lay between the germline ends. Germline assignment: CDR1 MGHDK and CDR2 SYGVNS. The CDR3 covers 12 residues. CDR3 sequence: CASSGKFYGYTF. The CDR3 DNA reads TGTGCCAGCAGTGGGAAGTTCTATGGCTACACCTTC.

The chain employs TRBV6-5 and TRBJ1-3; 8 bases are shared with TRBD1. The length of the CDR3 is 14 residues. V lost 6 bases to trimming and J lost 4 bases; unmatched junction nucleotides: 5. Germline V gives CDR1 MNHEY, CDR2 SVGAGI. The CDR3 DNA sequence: TGTGCCAGCAGCGCAGGGGGCCCCGGAAACACCATATATTTT. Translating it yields CASSAGGPGNTIYF.

Here the CDR3 DNA reads TGTGCCAGCACCGCTAGCGGGGGAGGAGAGACCCAGTACTTC. Translation gives CASTASGGGETQYF. This rearrangement joins TRBV9 to TRBJ2-5; 10 bases are a match to TRBD2. Germline CDR1 is SGDLS and CDR2 is YYNGEE. J gave up 4 bases and V 6 bases, and 6 bases lay outside the gene matches. There are 14 residues in the CDR3.

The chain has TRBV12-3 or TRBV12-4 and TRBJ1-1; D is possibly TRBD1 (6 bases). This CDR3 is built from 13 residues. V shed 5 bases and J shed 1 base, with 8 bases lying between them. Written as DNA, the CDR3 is TGTGCCAGCAGTGTGGGACAGAACACTGAAGCTTTCTTT. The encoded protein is CASSVGQNTEAFF.

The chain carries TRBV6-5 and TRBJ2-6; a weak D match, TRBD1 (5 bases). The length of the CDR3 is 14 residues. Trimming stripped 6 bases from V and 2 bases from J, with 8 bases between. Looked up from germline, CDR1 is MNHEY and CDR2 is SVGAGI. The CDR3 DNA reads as TGTGCCAGCAGGACAGAGACTGGGGCCAACGTCCTGACTTTC. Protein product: CASRTETGANVLTF.

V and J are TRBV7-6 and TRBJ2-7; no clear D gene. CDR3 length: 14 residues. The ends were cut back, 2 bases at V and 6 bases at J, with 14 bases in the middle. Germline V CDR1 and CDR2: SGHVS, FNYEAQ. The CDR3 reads CASSLNSPFSEQYF. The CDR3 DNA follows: TGTGCCAGCAGCTTAAACAGTCCTTTCTCCGAGCAGTACTTC.

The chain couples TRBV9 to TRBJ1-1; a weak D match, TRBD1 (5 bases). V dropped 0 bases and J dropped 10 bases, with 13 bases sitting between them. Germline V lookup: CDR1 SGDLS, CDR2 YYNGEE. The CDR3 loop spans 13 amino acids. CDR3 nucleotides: TGTGCCAGCAGCGTAGGGGGACGCTCGGGAGCTTTCTTT. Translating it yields CASSVGGRSGAFF.

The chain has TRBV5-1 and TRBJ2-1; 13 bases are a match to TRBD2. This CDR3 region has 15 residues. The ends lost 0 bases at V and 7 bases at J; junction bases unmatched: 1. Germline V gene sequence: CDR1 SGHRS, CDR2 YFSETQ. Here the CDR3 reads CASSLALAGGNEQFF. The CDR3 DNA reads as TGCGCCAGCAGCTTGGCACTAGCGGGAGGGAATGAGCAGTTCTTC.

The CDR3 DNA follows: TGCGCCAGCAGCCAAGAAACAGGGCAGGGGTACAATGAGCAGTTCTTC. The encoded protein is CASSQETGQGYNEQFF. The rearrangement joins TRBV4-1 to TRBJ2-1, with D maybe TRBD1 (6 bases). Germline loops: CDR1 MGHRA, CDR2 YSYEKL. The CDR3 spans 16 residues. The V gene lost 0 bases and the J gene lost 4 bases, with 13 bases spanning the gap.